This T cell receptor (beta chain) was captured in a study of cytotoxic CD8 clonotypes in ibrutinib-treated CLL. Cryopreserved PBMCs provided around 1.9 micrograms of genomic DNA for the TCR beta libraries. Data came from immunoSEQ multiplex PCR; TCRdb stores just in-frame clones and leaves some out. The data hold roughly 42,000 clones, with about 69% observed a single time. Germline values: CDR1 SGHNT, CDR2 YYREEE (reference sequence). V lost 10 bases, J lost 3 bases, and 13 bases lay in between. The CDR3 contains 12 residues. The rearrangement joins TRBV5-4 to TRBJ1-1; D might be TRBD1 (5 bases). This TCR came from a human donor with chronic lymphocytic leukemia. The specimen comprised PBMCs, sampled after 24 months of ibrutinib treatment. The CDR3 sequence is CAAAQGDTEAFF. DNA for the CDR3: TGTGCCGCCGCCCAGGGTGACACTGAAGCTTTCTTT.